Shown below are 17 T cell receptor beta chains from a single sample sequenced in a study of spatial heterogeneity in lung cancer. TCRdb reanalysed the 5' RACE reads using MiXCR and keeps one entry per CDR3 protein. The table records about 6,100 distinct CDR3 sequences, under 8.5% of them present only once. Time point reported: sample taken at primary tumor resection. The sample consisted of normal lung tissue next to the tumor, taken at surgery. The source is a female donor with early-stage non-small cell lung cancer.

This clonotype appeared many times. The CDR3 spells CASSPSKFYEQYF. The DNA for the CDR3 is TGCGCCAGCAGCCCTTCAAAATTCTACGAGCAGTACTTC. The chain links TRBV5-1 to TRBJ2-7; the D is unclear. V gave up 4 bases and J gave up 3 bases, with 11 bases separating them. The germline gives CDR1 SGHRS, CDR2 YFSETQ. The CDR3 spans 13 residues.

The CDR3: CASSDLGDNPYEQYF. In DNA, the CDR3 is TGTGCCAGCAGTGATCTAGGGGACAACCCCTACGAGCAGTACTTC. The J gene is TRBJ2-7, the V gene TRBV2; tentative D call: TRBD1 (6 bases). There are 15 residues in the CDR3. CDR1 is SNHLY, CDR2 FYNNEI, per germline. Trimming shortened V by 3 bases and J by 2 bases, and 14 bases separated the two germline ends.

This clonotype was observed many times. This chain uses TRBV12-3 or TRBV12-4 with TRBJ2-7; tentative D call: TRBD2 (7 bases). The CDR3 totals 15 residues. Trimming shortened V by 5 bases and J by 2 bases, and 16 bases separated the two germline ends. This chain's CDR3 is CASSLARGATYEQYF. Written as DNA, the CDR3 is TGTGCCAGCAGTCTGGCTCGGGGGGCTACCTACGAGCAGTACTTC.

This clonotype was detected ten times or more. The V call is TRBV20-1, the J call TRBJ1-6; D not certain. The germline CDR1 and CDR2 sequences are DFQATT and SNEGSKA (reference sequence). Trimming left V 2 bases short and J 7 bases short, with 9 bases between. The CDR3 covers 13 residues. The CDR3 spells CSARPQKNSPLHF. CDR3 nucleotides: TGCAGTGCTAGACCACAGAAAAATTCACCCCTCCACTTT.

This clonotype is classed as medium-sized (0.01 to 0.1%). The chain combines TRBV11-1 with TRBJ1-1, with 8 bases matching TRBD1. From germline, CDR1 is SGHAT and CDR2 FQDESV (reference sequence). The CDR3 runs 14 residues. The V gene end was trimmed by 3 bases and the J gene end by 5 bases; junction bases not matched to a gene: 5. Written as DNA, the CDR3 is TGTGCCAGCAGCTTCGGACAGGGTTTTACTGAAGCTTTCTTT. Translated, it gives CASSFGQGFTEAFF. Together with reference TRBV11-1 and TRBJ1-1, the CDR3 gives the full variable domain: EAEVAQSPRYKITEKSQAVAFWCDPISGHATLYWYRQILGQGPELLVQFQDESVVDDSQLPKDRFSAERLKGVDSTLKIQPAELGDSAMYLCASSFGQGFTEAFFGQGTRLTVV.

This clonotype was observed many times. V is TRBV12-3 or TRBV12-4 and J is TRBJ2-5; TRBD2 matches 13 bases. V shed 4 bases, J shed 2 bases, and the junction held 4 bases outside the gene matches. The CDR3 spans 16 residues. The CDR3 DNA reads TGTGCCAGCAGTTGGACTAGCGGGGGACCACAAGAGACCCAGTACTTC. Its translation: CASSWTSGGPQETQYF.

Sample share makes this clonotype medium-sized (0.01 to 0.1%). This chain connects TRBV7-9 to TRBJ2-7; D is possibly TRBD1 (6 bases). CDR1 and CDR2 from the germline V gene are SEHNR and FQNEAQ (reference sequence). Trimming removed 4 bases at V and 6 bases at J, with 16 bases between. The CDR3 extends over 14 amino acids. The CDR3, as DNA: TGTGCCAGCAGCTCGCTAACAGGGTCGGGCGAGCAGTACTTC. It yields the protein CASSSLTGSGEQYF.

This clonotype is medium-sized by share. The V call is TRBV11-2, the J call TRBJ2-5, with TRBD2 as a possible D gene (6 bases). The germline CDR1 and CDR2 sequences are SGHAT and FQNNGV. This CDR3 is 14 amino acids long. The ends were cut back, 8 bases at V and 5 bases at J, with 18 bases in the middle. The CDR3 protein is CASGDGWRVETQYF. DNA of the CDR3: TGTGCCAGCGGCGATGGCTGGAGGGTGGAGACCCAGTACTTC. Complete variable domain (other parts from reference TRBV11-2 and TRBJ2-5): EAGVAQSPRYKIIEKRQSVAFWCNPISGHATLYWYQQILGQGPKLLIQFQNNGVVDDSQLPKDRFSAERLKGVDSTLKIQPAKLEDSAVYLCASGDGWRVETQYFGPGTRLLVL.

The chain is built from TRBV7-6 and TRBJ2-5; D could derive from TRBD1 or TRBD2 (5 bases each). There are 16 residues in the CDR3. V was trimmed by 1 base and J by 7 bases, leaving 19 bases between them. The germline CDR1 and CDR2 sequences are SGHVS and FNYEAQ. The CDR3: CASSLGGVLMEATQYF. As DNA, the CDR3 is TGTGCCAGCAGCTTAGGGGGCGTTTTAATGGAGGCGACCCAGTACTTC. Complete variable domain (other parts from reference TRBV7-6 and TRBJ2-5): GAGVSQSPRYKVTKRGQDVALRCDPISGHVSLYWYRQALGQGPEFLTYFNYEAQQDKSGLPNDRFSAERPEGSISTLTIQRTEQRDSAMYRCASSLGGVLMEATQYFGPGTRLLVL.

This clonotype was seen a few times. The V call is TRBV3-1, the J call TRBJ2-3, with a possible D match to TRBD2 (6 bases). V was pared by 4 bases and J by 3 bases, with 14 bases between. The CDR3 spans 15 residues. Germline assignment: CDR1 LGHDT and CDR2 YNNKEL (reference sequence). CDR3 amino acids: CASSLSGSGTDTQYF. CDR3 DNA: TGTGCCAGCAGCCTTTCGGGTAGCGGTACAGATACGCAGTATTTT.

The chain's CDR3 is CSARGLGEKLFF. The CDR3 DNA reads TGCAGTGCTAGAGGATTGGGTGAAAAACTGTTTTTT. The V call is TRBV20-1, the J call TRBJ1-4; D unclear. CDR1 is DFQATT and CDR2 is SNEGSKA in the germline V gene (reference sequence). The CDR3 loop spans 12 amino acids. V lost 1 base and J 7 bases, leaving 7 bases between the germline ends.

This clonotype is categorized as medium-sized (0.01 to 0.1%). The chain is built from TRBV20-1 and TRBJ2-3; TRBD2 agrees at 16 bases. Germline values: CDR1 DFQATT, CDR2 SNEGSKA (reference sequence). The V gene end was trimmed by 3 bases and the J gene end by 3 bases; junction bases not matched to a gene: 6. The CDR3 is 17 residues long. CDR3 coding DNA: TGCAGTGCTAGGGGGACTAGCGGGGGGGCTTTGACAGATACGCAGTATTTT. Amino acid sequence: CSARGTSGGALTDTQYF.

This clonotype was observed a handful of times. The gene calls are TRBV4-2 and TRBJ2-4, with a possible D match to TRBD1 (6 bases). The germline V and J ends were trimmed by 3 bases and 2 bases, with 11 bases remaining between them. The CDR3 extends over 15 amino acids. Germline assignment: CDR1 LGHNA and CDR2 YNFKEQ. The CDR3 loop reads CASSHGRGPKNIQYF. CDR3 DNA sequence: TGTGCCAGCAGCCATGGCAGGGGTCCCAAAAACATTCAGTACTTC.

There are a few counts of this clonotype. Here the CDR3 DNA reads TGTGCCAGCAGTACTAACAGGGATACCGGGGAGCTGTTTTTT. Amino acids: CASSTNRDTGELFF. This chain uses TRBV27 with TRBJ2-2; D is perhaps TRBD1 (6 bases). The ends were cut back, 5 bases at V and 5 bases at J, with 12 bases in the middle. The V gene's germline CDR1 is MNHEY and CDR2 SMNVEV (reference sequence). CDR3 length: 14 amino acids.

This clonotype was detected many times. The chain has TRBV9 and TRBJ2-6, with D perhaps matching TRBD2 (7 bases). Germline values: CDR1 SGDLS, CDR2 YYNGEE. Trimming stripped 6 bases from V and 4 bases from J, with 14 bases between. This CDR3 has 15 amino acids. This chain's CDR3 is CASTGGSLGANVLTF. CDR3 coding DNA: TGTGCCAGCACGGGGGGCAGTCTGGGGGCCAACGTCCTGACTTTC.

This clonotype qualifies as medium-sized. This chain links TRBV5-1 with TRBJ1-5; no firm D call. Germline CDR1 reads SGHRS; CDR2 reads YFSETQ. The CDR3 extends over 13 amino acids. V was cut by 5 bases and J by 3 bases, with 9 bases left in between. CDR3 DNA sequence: TGCGCCAGCAGTGGGGTTCCCAATCAGCCCCAGCATTTT. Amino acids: CASSGVPNQPQHF.

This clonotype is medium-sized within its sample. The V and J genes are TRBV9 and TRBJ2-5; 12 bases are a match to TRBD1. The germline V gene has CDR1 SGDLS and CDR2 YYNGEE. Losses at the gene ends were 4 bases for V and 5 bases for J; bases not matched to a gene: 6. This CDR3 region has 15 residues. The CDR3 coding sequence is TGTGCCAGCAGCTCGGGACAGGGGGCGACGGAGACCCAGTACTTC. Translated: CASSSGQGATETQYF. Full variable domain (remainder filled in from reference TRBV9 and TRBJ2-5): DSGVTQTPKHLITATGQRVTLRCSPRSGDLSVYWYQQSLDQGLQFLIQYYNGEERAKGNILERFSAQQFPDLHSELNLSSLELGDSALYFCASSSGQGATETQYFGPGTRLLVL.